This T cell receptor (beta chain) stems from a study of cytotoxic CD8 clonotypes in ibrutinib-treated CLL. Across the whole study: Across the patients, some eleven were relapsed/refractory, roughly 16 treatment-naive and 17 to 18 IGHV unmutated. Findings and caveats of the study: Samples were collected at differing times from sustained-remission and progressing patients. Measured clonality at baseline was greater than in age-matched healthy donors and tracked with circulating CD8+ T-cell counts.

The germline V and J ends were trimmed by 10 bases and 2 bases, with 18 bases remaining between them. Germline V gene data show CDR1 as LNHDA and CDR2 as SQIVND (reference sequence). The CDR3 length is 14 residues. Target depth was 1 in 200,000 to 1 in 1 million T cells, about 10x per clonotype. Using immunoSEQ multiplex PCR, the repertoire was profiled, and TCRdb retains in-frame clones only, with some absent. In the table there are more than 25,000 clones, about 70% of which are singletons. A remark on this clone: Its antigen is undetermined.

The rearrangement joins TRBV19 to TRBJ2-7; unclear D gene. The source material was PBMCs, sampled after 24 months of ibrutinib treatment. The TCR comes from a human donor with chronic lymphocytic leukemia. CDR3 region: CATAPLMGPYEQYF. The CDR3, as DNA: TGTGCCACCGCACCCCTGATGGGCCCCTACGAGCAGTACTTC. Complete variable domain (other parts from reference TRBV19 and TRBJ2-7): DGGITQSPKYLFRKEGQNVTLSCEQNLNHDAMYWYRQDPGQGLRLIYYSQIVNDFQKGDIAEGYSVSREKKESFPLTVTSAQKNPTAFYLCATAPLMGPYEQYFGPGTRLTVT.